The clone carrying this T cell receptor beta chain was counted ten times or more. Its antigen remains unknown. Stated time point: patch test 1, 2 weeks after DPC sensitization. Treatment given: therapeutic diphenylcyclopropenone sensitization with weekly scalp DPC. MiXCR was run by TCRdb on the RACE reads, yielding one entry per CDR3 protein. Among 74,000 or so distinct CDR3 sequences listed, approximately 12% were seen once. The data belong to a study of human T cells and chemical hapten exposure. Overall study results and limits: No shift was seen in TCRs above 1 in 1000 frequency with DPC sensitization.

The CDR3 runs to 12 residues. V was clipped by 0 bases and J by 7 bases, with 6 bases between them. Germline CDR1 DFQATT, CDR2 SNEGSKA (reference sequence). The V call is TRBV20-1, the J call TRBJ1-4; D is unresolved. The TCR sequence derives from a woman aged 55-70 years with alopecia areata. Some clones in this sample may be carry-over from other donors' samples. The starting material was whole blood, obtained in connection with sensitization to the hapten diphenylcyclopropenone (DPC). CDR3 sequence reads: CSAREPSEKLFF. The CDR3 DNA follows: TGCAGTGCTAGAGAACCAAGTGAAAAACTGTTTTTT.